The present T cell receptor beta chain was sequenced within a study of CD8 T cells in Susac syndrome. Reverse transcription used roughly 0.5 to 1 ug RNA and random hexamers. A multiplex approach, immunoSEQ multiplex PCR, amplified TCR beta CDR3 across 54 Vbeta and 13 Jbeta. MiXCR, run by TCRdb on the immunoSEQ multiplex PCR reads, gives a single entry per CDR3 protein. The sample lists around 130,000 distinct CDR3 sequences, roughly 94% seen once, with around 0.12% in the top ten. Trimming removed 4 bases from V and 2 bases from J; junction bases left unmatched: 12. From germline, CDR1 is SQVTM and CDR2 ANQGSEA. This CDR3 has 16 amino acids. Negative isolation was used for CD8+ and CD4+ T cells, and FACS enrichment was applied to TEMRA cells.

This rearrangement joins TRBV29-1 to TRBJ1-1; 8 bases align to TRBD1. The sequenced sample consisted of CD4+ T cells from PBMCs. The sequence came from a human donor with multiple sclerosis. CDR3 loop: CSVVVNGQGNNTEAFF. In DNA form, the CDR3 reads TGCAGCGTTGTAGTTAATGGACAGGGCAACAACACTGAAGCTTTCTTT.